The rows below give T cell receptor beta chains drawn from one sample of a study of CD8+ T cells in alopecia areata. The repertoire was sequenced with immunoSEQ multiplex PCR; TCRdb's copy has only in-frame clones and lacks some. The table has about 190,000 clones, about three fifths seen once. Sequencing used CD4+ T cells sorted from blood, obtained at week 4, from a patient treated with tofacitinib. The receptors stem from a human donor with alopecia areata. Both conserved end residues are trimmed from each CDR3. Fields, in order: V gene, clone size, J gene, CDR3 protein. A row's size may be missing; if present it is once, few, many or a size class.

>TRBV5-4|-|TRBJ2-7
ASSLARTSGSEQY
>TRBV5-1|-|TRBJ2-1
ASSFPREDEQF
>TRBV6-1|-|TRBJ1-6
ASSPFAGSPLH
>TRBV6-1|-|TRBJ2-5
ASVGRVFGETQY
>TRBV5-1|-|TRBJ2-1
ASSLLAGVGEQF
>TRBV30|-|TRBJ2-4
ACRGAKNIQY
>TRBV7-2|-|TRBJ1-1
ASSASPNTEAF
>TRBV19|-|TRBJ2-3
ASRHPGTSGTDTQY
>TRBV29-1|-|TRBJ2-5
SVSPSGPETQY
>TRBV9|-|TRBJ2-2
ASSAWTPATGELF
>TRBV30|few|TRBJ1-5
AWSGQGLQPQH
>TRBV11-2|-|TRBJ2-7
ASTRGTGGPEQY
>TRBV2|-|TRBJ1-2
ASSGSWKDYGYT
>TRBV9|-|TRBJ2-2
ASSAPGTSGRTGELF
>TRBV18|-|TRBJ2-3
ASSRVDTQY
>TRBV4-1|-|TRBJ2-7
ASSLASGTIYEQY
>TRBV30|few|TRBJ1-2
AWSPFTGEFGGYT
>TRBV19|few|TRBJ1-2
ASGPGGTNYGYT
>TRBV29-1|-|TRBJ2-6
SVVRGTGANVLT
>TRBV6-1|-|TRBJ1-5
ASSVQGNQPQH
>TRBV30|-|TRBJ1-1
AWKPIRGNTEAF